This is a list of T cell receptor beta chains from one sample in a study of blood T cell repertoires in COVID-19. TCRdb's copy holds only in-frame clones and misses some; the assay was immunoSEQ multiplex PCR. The sample records tens of thousands of clones, around three quarters being singletons. Sequencing input: peripheral blood. These receptors were taken from a human donor in a cohort sampled during active COVID-19. The CDR3 runs from the conserved cysteine through the conserved F or W. A D gene is named only where the DNA matches it firmly. Clone size is shown for a subset of rows, as once, few, many or a class of expanded clone.

v_gene	d_gene	j_gene	abundance	CDR3aa	CDR3nt
TRBV28	-	TRBJ1-1	many	CASSTGGTEAFF	TGTGCCAGCAGTACAGGTGGCACTGAAGCTTTCTTT
TRBV10-3	-	TRBJ2-3	-	CAISEVSARTSTDTQYF	TGTGCCATCAGTGAGGTATCAGCTAGAACTAGCACAGATACGCAGTATTTT
TRBV5-1	-	TRBJ1-2	once	CASSLDTYGYTF	TGCGCCAGCAGCTTGGACACATATGGCTACACCTTC
TRBV5-1	-	TRBJ2-1	-	CASTPSRRVNNEQFF	TGCGCCAGCACCCCCTCCCGCAGGGTTAACAATGAGCAGTTCTTC
TRBV5-1	-	TRBJ1-2	-	CASSFGGNYGYTF	TGCGCCAGCAGCTTCGGGGGGAACTATGGCTACACCTTC
TRBV10-3	TRBD1	TRBJ1-1	few	CAISQGANTEAFF	TGTGCCATCAGTCAGGGGGCGAACACTGAAGCTTTCTTT
TRBV5-1	TRBD2	TRBJ2-1	-	CASSLGLSGFSYNEQFF	TGCGCCAGCAGCTTGGGGCTTAGCGGGTTTTCCTACAATGAGCAGTTCTTC
TRBV5-4	TRBD1	TRBJ2-5	-	CASSLAGTGPEETQYF	TGTGCCAGCAGCTTGGCCGGGACAGGGCCCGAAGAGACCCAGTACTTC
TRBV19	-	TRBJ1-1	few	CASSIGQNTEAFF	TGTGCCAGTAGTATTGGGCAGAACACTGAAGCTTTCTTT
TRBV11-3	-	TRBJ1-6	-	CASSAGVGSPLHF	TGTGCCAGCAGTGCAGGGGTGGGGTCACCCCTCCACTTT
TRBV19	-	TRBJ2-7	-	CASSPRESSYEQYF	TGTGCCAGTAGTCCGCGCGAAAGCTCCTACGAGCAGTACTTC
TRBV29-1	TRBD2	TRBJ2-1	-	CSALTPAGGVVNEQFF	TGCAGCGCTCTAACTCCAGCGGGGGGCGTTGTCAATGAGCAGTTCTTC
TRBV19	-	TRBJ1-5	-	CASSIGPGGSQPQHF	TGTGCCAGTAGTATAGGGCCGGGGGGCTCACAGCCCCAGCATTTT